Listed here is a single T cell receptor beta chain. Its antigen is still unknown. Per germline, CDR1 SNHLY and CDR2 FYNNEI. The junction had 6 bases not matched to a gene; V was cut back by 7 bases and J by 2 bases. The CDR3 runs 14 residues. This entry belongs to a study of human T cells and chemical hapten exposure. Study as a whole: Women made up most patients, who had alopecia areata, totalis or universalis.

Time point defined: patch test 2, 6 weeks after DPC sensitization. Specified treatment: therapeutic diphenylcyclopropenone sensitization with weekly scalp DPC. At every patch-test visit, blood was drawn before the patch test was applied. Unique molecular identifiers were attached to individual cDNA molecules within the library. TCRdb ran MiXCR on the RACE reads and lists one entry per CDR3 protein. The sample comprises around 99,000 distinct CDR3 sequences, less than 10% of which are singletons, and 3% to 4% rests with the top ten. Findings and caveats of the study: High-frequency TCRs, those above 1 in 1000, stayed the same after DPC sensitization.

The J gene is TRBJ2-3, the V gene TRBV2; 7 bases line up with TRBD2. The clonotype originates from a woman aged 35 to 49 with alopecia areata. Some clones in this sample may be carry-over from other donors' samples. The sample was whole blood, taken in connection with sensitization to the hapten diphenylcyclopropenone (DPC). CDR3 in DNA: TGTGCCAGCATTCTGGGAGGGTACACAGATACGCAGTATTTT. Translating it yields CASILGGYTDTQYF.